The 9 T cell receptor beta chains given below trace back to one sample, sequenced in a study of blood T cells in healthy people across ages. A sample-barcoded 5' primer and a J-beta primer mix were used in a second PCR of roughly 6 to 11 cycles. TCRdb re-called the 5' RACE reads through MiXCR, storing one row per CDR3 protein. Of nearly 800,000 distinct CDR3 sequences in the sample, roughly three fifths are singletons; the top ten hold roughly 26%. Sequenced sample: blood. The receptors shown here come from a man between 40 and 49 years old in good health.

The V call is TRBV20-1, the J call TRBJ2-7; weak D call: TRBD2 (7 bases). Germline V CDR1 and CDR2: DFQATT, SNEGSKA (reference sequence). The germline V and J ends were trimmed by 6 bases and 0 bases, with 15 bases remaining between them. The CDR3 has 14 amino acids. The DNA for the CDR3 is TGCAGTGCGGAGGGGGGGGGGAACTCCTACGAGCAGTACTTC. Amino acids: CSAEGGGNSYEQYF.

This chain connects TRBV6-2 or TRBV6-3 to TRBJ2-5; D assignment may be TRBD1 or TRBD2 (6 bases each). The germline V gene has CDR1 MNHEY and CDR2 SVGEGT. V lost 6 bases, J lost 9 bases, and 14 bases lay in between. The CDR3 length is 12 residues. CDR3 residues: CASRTGAWAQYF. CDR3 sequence (DNA): TGTGCCAGCAGAACGGGGGCCTGGGCCCAGTACTTC.

This clonotype was observed a single time. The gene calls are TRBV6-6 and TRBJ1-6, with 9 bases aligning to TRBD1. Germline trimming cut 7 bases from V and 9 bases from J; bases unmatched to any gene: 13. This CDR3 comprises 16 residues. Germline-derived CDR1 and CDR2 are MNHNY and SVGAGI (reference sequence). CDR3 protein: CASNTTPDRGRSPLHF. The CDR3 nucleotides are TGTGCCAGCAACACGACGCCGGACAGGGGTCGTTCACCCCTCCACTTT.

This chain links TRBV4-2 with TRBJ2-7, with TRBD1 matching 7 bases. The V gene's germline CDR1 is LGHNA and CDR2 YNFKEQ. CDR3 length equals 16 residues. The ends lost 0 bases at V and 2 bases at J; junction bases unmatched: 7. The CDR3, as DNA: TGTGCCAGCAGCCAAGACCAACAGGGGCCAACCTACGAGCAGTACTTC. This codes for CASSQDQQGPTYEQYF.

This chain uses TRBV6-2 or TRBV6-3 with TRBJ1-5, with D unclear. Trimming took off 4 bases at V and 1 base at J, with 14 bases between the two ends. The CDR3 length is 16 residues. CDR1 MNHEY and CDR2 SVGEGT come from the germline V gene. The CDR3 DNA follows: TGTGCCAGCAGTTTCCCCGCAGGTCGAAGCAATCAGCCCCAGCATTTT. It is translated as CASSFPAGRSNQPQHF.

The chain joins TRBV28 to TRBJ2-5; 10 nucleotides line up with TRBD1. V trimming: 6 bases; J trimming: 5 bases; junction bases outside the gene matches: 9. Germline lookup yields CDR1 MDHEN and CDR2 SYDVKM. This CDR3 is built from 15 residues. The CDR3 spells CASSQDRGRRETQYF. The CDR3 bases are TGTGCCAGCAGCCAAGACAGGGGGCGGCGGGAGACCCAGTACTTC.

The chain couples TRBV20-1 to TRBJ2-5; D is perhaps TRBD2 (5 bases). CDR3 length: 15 residues. V was trimmed by 1 base and J by 1 base, leaving 13 bases between them. The germline gives CDR1 DFQATT, CDR2 SNEGSKA (reference sequence). CDR3 amino acids: CSARGRVGFQETQYF. The CDR3 DNA sequence: TGCAGTGCTAGAGGGCGGGTGGGGTTCCAAGAGACCCAGTACTTC.

The gene calls are TRBV6-1 and TRBJ2-7, with D possibly TRBD2 on 6 matching bases. Germline loops: CDR1 MNHNS, CDR2 SASEGT. Trimming stripped 10 bases from V and 2 bases from J, with 18 bases between. This CDR3 is 14 amino acids long. In nucleotides, the CDR3 is TGTGCCACCAGGAGGGAGCAGGTCGCCTACGAGCAGTACTTC. This sequence encodes CATRREQVAYEQYF.

This clonotype came up a few times. This chain joins TRBV7-2 and TRBJ2-5; 14 nucleotides agree with TRBD2. Germline V gene lookup returns CDR1 SGHTA and CDR2 FQGNSA. The CDR3 runs to 16 residues. Losses at the gene ends were 1 base for V and 4 bases for J; bases not matched to a gene: 2. The CDR3, as DNA: TGTGCCAGCAGCTTAGTTGGGACTAGCGGGAGAGAGACCCAGTACTTC. Its translation: CASSLVGTSGRETQYF.